This TCR beta chain was sequenced in a study of T cells in Graves' hyperthyroidism and ophthalmopathy. The CDR3 contains 14 residues. V was pared by 10 bases and J by 0 bases, with 15 bases between. Germline V lookup: CDR1 LNHDA, CDR2 SQIVND (reference sequence). As regards this clonotype: Its antigen is unidentified.

Graves' hyperthyroidism was deemed stable absent ophthalmopathy progression within 18 months. Fresh peripheral blood, about 9.6 ml, yielded the PBMCs. Study-wide points: Ophthalmopathy, as predicted by the model, came a median roughly 6.3 months after the prediction.

TCR beta CDR3 regions were amplified from RNA transcripts. During a first-round RT-PCR of the TCR CDR3, the HTBI primer set was used. TCRdb reanalysed the multiplex PCR reads using MiXCR and keeps one entry per CDR3 protein. This table has about 500,000 distinct CDR3 sequences, under 15% appearing once. The rearrangement links TRBV19 to TRBJ1-1; maybe TRBD1 (6 bases). The sample was blood. This receptor was identified in a woman aged 18-29 years with Graves' hyperthyroidism. CDR3: CATSGGPMNTEAFF. CDR3 nucleotides: TGTGCCACCAGCGGGGGCCCAATGAACACTGAAGCTTTCTTT.